This paragraph reports one T cell receptor beta chain. Antigen unknown. This specimen comes from a study of cytomegalovirus exposure and HLA in healthy donors. In germline, CDR1 is SGHNT, CDR2 YYREEE (reference sequence). CDR3 length: 13 residues. V shed 8 bases and J 3 bases; nucleotides not matched to a gene: 7. Study observations and caveats: TCR association rates varied by HLA locus in a later analysis, with DRB1 highest and HLA-C lowest. V- and J-gene trimming in TCR beta was tied to a missense DCLRE1C variant by an analysis performed later.

Primers: 60 Vbeta forward and 13 Jbeta reverse. Method: immunoSEQ multiplex PCR; TCRdb's copy keeps in-frame clones and lacks some. Among 130,000 to 150,000 clones listed, around 80% were seen once. The sequencing input was PBMCs. The source of this sequence is a woman aged 45-59 years in good health and CMV-seropositive. The V call is TRBV5-4, the J call TRBJ1-2; 7 bases map to TRBD1. This CDR3 reads CASHRGLDYGYTF. The CDR3 nucleotides read TGTGCCAGTCACAGGGGTTTAGACTATGGCTACACCTTC.